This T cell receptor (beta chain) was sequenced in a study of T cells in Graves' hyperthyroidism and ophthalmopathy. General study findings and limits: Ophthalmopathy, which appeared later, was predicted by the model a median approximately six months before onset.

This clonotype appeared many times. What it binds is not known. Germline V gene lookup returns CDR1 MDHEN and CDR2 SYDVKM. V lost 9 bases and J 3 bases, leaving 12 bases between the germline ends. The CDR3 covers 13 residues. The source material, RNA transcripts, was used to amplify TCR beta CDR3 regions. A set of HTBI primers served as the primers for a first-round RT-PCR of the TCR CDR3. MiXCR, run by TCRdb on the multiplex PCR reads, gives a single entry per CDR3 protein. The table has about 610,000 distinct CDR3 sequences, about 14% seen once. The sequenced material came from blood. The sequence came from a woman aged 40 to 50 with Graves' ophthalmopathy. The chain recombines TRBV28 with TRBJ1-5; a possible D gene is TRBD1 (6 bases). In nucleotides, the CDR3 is TGTGCCAGTATAGGGGGGCCCAATCAGCCCCAGCATTTT. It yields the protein CASIGGPNQPQHF.